This T cell receptor (beta chain) came from a study of blood T cell repertoires in COVID-19. For the study at large: Sites across the United States, Italy and Spain contributed samples from acute and convalescent COVID-19.

The V gene's germline CDR1 is LGHDT and CDR2 YNNKEL (reference sequence). Trimming stripped 1 base from V and 0 bases from J, with 9 bases between. The CDR3 totals 15 residues. TCRdb keeps only in-frame clones here, not all; method: immunoSEQ multiplex PCR. Among about 340,000 clones listed, over 70% were seen once. The chain is built from TRBV3-1 (or the pseudogene TRBV3-2) and TRBJ1-2, with D possibly matching TRBD1 (5 bases). Sequenced: peripheral blood. This clonotype originated in a man aged 25-45 years with active or convalescent COVID-19. The CDR3 DNA reads TGTGCCAGCAGCCAAGGGGGCCTTTCTAACTATGGCTACACCTTC. This encodes CASSQGGLSNYGYTF.